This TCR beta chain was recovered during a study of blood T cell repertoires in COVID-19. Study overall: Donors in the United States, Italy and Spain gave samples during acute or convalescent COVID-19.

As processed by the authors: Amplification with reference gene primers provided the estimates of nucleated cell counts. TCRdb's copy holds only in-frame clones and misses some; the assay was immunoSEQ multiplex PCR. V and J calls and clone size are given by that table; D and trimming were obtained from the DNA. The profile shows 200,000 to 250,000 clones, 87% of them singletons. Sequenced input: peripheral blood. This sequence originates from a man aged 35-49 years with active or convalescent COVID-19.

The CDR3 here is CASSSETSTNEKLFF. DNA of the CDR3: TGTGCCAGCAGTTCCGAGACATCCACTAATGAAAAACTGTTTTTT. The chain employs TRBV27 and TRBJ1-4; D gene ambiguous. The CDR3 contains 15 residues. Looked up from germline, CDR1 is MNHEY and CDR2 is SMNVEV (reference sequence). Trimming pared 4 bases from V and 2 bases from J, leaving 11 bases between.